This entry describes one T cell receptor (beta chain). The antigen remains undetermined. All donors were Caucasian adults living in Nashville, Tennessee. Extraction of genomic DNA in unsorted samples used approximately 96 million PBMCs. CDR1 MNHNS and CDR2 SASEGT come from the germline V gene. This CDR3 spans 15 amino acids. Trimming pared 6 bases from V and 5 bases from J, leaving 19 bases between. This record belongs to a study of shared clonotypes between healthy human individuals. General study points: In this cohort, only blood was sampled, and tissue repertoires likely differ.

The protocol was immunoSEQ multiplex PCR, while the TCRdb copy is restricted to in-frame clones and leaves out a portion. The data show 470,000 or so clones, 81% seen once. Sequencing was done on a sample of PBMCs. The sequence derives from a woman aged 40-49 years in good health. Some clones in this sample may be carry-over from other donors' samples. The gene calls are TRBV6-1 and TRBJ1-1; TRBD1 might be the D (5 bases). The chain's CDR3 is CASSLDGRGWTEAFF. Here the CDR3 DNA reads TGTGCCAGCAGCCTCGATGGTAGGGGATGGACTGAAGCTTTCTTT.